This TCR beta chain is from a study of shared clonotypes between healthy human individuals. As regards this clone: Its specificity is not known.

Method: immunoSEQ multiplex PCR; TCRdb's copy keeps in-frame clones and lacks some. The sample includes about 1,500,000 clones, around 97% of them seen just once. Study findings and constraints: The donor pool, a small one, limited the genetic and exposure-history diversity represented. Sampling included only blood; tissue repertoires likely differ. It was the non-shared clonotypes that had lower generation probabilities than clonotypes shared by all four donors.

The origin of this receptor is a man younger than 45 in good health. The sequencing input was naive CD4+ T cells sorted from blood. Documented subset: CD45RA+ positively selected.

The CDR3: CASSTPGTEETQYF. CDR3 nucleotide sequence: TGTGCCAGCAGCACTCCCGGGACAGAAGAGACCCAGTACTTC. The V call is TRBV21-1, the J call TRBJ2-5; the table assigns TRBD1, which was not confirmed against the DNA. TRBV21-1 constitutes a pseudogene. There are 14 residues in the CDR3.